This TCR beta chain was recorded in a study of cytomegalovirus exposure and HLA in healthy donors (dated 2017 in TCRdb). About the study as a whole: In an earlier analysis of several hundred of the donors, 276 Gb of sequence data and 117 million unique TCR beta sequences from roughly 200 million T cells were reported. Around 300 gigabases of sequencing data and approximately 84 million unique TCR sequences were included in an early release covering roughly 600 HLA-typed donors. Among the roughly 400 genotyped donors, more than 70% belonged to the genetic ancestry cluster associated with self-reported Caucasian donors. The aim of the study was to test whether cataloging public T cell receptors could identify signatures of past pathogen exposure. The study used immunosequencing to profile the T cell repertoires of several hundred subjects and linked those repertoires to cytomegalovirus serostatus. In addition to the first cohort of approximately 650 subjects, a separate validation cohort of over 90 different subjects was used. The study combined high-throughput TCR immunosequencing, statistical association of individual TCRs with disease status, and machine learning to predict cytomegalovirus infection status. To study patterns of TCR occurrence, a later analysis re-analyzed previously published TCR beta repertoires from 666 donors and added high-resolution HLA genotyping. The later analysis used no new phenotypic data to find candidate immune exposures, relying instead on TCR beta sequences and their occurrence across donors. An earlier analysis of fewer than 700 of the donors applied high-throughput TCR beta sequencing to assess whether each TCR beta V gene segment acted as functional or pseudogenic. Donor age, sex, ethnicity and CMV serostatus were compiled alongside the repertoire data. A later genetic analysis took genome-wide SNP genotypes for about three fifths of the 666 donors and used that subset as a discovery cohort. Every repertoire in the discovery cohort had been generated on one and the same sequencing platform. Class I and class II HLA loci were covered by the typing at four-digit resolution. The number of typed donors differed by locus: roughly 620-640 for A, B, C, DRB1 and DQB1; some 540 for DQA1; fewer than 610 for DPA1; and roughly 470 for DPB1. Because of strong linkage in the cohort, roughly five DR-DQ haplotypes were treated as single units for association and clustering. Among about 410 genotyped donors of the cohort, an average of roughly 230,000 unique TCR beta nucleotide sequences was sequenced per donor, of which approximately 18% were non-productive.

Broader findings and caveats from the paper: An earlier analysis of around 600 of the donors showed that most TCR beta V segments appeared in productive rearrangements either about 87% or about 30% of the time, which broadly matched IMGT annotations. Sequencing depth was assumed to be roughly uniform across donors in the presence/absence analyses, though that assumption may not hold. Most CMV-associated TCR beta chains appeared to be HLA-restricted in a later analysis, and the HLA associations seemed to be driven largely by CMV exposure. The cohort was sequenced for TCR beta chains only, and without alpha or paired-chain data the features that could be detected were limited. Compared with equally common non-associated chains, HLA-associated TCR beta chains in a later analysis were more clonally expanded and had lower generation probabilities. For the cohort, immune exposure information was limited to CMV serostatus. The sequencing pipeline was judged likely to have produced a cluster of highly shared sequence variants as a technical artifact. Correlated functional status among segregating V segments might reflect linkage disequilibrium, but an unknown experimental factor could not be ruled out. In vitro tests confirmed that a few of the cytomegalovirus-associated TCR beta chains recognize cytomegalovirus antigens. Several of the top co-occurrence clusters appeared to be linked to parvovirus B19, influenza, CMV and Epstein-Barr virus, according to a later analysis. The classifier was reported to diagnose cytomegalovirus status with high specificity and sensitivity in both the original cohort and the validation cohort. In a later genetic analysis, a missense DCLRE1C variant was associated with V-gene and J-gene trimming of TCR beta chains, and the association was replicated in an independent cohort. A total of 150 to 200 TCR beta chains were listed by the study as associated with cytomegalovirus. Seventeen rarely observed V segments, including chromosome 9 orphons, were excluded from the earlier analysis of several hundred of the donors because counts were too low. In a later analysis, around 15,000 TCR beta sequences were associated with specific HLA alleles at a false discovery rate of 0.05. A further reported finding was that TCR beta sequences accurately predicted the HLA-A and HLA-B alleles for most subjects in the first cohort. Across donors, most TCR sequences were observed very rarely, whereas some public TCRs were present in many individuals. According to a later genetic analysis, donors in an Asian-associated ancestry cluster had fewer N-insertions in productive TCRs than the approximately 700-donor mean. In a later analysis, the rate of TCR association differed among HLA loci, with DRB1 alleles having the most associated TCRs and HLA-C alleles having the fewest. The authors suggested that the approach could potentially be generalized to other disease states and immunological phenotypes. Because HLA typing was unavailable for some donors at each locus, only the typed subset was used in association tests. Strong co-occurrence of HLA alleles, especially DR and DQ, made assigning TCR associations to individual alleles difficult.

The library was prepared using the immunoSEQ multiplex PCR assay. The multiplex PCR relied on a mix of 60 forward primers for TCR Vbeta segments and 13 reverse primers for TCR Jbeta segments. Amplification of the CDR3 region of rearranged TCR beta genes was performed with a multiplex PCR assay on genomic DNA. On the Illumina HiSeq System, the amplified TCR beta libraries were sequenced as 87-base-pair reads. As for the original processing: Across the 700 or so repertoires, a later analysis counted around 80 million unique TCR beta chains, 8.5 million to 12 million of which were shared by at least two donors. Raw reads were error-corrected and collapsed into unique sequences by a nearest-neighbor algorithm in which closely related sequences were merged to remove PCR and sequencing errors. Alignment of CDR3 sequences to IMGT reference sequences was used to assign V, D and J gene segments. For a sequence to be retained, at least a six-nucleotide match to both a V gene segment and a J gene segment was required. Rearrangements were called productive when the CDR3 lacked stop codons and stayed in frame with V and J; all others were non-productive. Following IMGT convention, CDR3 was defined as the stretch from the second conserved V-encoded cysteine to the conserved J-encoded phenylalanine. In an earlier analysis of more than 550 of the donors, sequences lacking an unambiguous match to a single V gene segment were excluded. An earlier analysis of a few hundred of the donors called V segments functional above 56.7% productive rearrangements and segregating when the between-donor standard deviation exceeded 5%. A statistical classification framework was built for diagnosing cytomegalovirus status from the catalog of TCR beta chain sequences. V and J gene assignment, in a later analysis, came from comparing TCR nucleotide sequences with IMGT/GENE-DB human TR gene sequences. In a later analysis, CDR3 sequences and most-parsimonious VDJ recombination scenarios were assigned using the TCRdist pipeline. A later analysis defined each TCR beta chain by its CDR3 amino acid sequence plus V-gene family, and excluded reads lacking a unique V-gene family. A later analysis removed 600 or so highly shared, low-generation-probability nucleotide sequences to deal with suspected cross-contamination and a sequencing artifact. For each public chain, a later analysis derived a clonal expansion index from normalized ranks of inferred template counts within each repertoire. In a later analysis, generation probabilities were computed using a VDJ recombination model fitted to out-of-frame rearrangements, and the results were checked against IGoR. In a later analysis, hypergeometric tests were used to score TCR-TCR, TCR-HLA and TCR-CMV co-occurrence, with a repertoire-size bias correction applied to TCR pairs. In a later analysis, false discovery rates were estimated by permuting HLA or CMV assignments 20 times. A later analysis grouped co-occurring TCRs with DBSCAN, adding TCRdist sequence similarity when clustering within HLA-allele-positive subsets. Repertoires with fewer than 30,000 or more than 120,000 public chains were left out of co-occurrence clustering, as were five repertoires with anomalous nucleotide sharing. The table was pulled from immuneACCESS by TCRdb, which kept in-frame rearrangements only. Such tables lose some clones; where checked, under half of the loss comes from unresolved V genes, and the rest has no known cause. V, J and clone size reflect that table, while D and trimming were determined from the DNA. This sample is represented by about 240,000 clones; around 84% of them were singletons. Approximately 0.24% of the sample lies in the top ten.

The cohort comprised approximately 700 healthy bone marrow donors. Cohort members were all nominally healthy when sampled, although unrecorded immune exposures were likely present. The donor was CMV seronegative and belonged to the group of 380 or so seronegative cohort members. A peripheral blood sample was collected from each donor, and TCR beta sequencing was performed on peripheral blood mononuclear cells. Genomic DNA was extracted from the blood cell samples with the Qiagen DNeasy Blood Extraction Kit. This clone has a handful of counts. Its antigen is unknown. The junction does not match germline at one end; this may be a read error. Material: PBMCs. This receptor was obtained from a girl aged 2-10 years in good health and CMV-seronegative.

The bases are TGTTCCAGCAGCTTAGCATCCGGGGGGCCGGATGAAAAACTGTTTTTT. Translated, it gives CSSSLASGGPDEKLFF. Here the chain combines TRBV7-9 and TRBJ1-4; matching of 6 bases hints at TRBD1 as the D gene. The cysteine opens and the phenylalanine closes a CDR3 of 16 amino acids. CDR3 DNA only is kept here, 48 bases in frame from base 1. In the germline V gene (reference sequence), CDR1 corresponds to SEHNR and CDR2 to FQNEAQ.